The clone carrying this TCR beta chain was detected many times. Antigen: not known. TCRdb reanalysed the 5' RACE reads using MiXCR and keeps one entry per CDR3 protein. There are approximately 150,000 distinct CDR3 sequences in the sample; over 6% occur only once, and 2% to 2.5% lies in the top ten. The sample is drawn from a study of T-cell memory formation after mild COVID-19. Looking at the study overall: Largely, the TCR clusters proved donor specific. Overall study results and limits: SARS-CoV-2 specificity was not confirmed for second-wave clones peaking on day 37.

The CDR3 extends over 16 amino acids. CDR1 and CDR2 (germline): ENHRY, SYGVKD. With 7 bases removed from V and 0 bases from J, the gap between germline ends came to 16 bases. This receptor was taken from an adult woman who had mild COVID-19 (a few samples of this study predate the infection). Cell type and time point are not known. Sequencing was carried out using PBMCs or a T cell subset sorted from them (not recorded which). The rearrangement uses TRBV10-3 and TRBJ2-4, with D perhaps given as TRBD1 or TRBD2 (5 bases each). The CDR3 sequence is CAIMWGRGLAKNIQYF. CDR3 sequence (DNA): TGTGCCATCATGTGGGGACGCGGGCTAGCCAAAAACATTCAGTACTTC.